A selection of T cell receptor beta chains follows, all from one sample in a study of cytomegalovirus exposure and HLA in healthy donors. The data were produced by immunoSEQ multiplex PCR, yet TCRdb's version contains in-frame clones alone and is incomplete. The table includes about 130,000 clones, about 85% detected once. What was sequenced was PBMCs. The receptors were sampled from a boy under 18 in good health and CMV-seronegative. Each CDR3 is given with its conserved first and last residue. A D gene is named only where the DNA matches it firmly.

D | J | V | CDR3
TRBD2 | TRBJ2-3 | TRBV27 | CASSALAVVSTDTQYF
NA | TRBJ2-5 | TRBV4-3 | CASSQVHGSGETQYF
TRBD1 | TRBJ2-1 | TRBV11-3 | CASSHQTGGNEQFF
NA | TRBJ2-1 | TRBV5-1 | CASSLAEMSYNEQFF
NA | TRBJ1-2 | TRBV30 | CAWTRGNGYTF
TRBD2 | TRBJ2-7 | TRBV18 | CASSRAGGPLEQYF
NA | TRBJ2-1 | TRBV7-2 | CASSPRGPSAGDEQFF
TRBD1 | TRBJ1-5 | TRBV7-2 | CASSLTGGSPPQHF
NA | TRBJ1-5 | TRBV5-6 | CASSRGGGQPQHF
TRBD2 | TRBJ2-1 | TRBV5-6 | CASSPKSRTSRHEQFF
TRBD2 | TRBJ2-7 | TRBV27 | CASNPLGLAGGQAYEQYF
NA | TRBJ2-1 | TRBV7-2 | CASSGWGWIEQFF
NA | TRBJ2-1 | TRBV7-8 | CASSLVSFGFNEQFF
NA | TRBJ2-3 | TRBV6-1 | CASSEDGFGTQYF
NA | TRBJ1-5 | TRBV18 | CASSPTGPYQPQHF
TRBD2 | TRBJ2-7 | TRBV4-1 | CASSQGVAGGSYEQYF
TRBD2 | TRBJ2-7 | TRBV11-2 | CASSLLAGGDEQYF
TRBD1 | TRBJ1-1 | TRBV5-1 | CASSALAGTGLTEAFF
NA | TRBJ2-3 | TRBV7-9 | CASSSTDLSDTQYF
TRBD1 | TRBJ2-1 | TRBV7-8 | CASSSGTGRDEQFF
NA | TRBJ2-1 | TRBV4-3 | CASSQSLASDEQFF
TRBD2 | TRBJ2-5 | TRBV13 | CASSLDGGLARKTQYF
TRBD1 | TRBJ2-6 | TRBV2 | CASSDRTGWGANVLTF
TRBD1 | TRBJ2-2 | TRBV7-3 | CASSSTGSSTGELFF
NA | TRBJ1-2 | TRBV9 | CASSVLAGRGYTF
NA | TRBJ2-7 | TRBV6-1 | CASTIQSYEQYF
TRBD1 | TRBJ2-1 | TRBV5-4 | CASSPPGTGSYNEQFF
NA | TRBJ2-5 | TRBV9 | CASSASFSPLETQYF
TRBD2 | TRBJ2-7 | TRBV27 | CASSWGGLPYEQYF
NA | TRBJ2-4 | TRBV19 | CASSIRGANGIQYF
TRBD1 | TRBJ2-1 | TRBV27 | CASSWDRTNEQFF
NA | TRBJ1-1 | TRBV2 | CASSGSGANTEAFF
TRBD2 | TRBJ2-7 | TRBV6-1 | CATISGGYEQYF
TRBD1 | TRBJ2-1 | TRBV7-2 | CASSQDRGEYNEQFF
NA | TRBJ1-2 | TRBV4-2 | CASSQGTANYGYTF
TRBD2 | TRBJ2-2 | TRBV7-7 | CASSQTSGTNTGELFF
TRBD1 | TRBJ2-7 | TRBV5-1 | CASSLTGDRVYEQYF
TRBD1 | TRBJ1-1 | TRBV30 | CAWGDRNTEAFF
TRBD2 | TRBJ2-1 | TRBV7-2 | CASSFASGNNEQFF
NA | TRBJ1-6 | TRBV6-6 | CASSYSQGSPLHF